This T cell receptor beta chain was recorded in a study of control samples from healthy donors and cancer patients. The CDR3 runs 16 residues. Trimming pared 2 bases from V and 0 bases from J, leaving 13 bases between. Germline V gene data show CDR1 as MNHEY and CDR2 as SMNVEV (reference sequence). The data were produced by immunoSEQ multiplex PCR, yet TCRdb's version contains in-frame clones alone and is incomplete. The table lists about 19,000 clones, approximately 82% of them singletons. This clone was counted between two and nine times. This rearrangement joins TRBV27 to TRBJ1-2; D might be TRBD1 (6 bases). This sequence was found in a man at least 80 years old with head and neck cancer. Input material: PBMCs. The CDR3 coding sequence is TGTGCCAGCAGTTTAAAGGCAGGGGTTTCTAACTATGGCTACACCTTC. Amino acids: CASSLKAGVSNYGYTF.